The subject of this entry is one T cell receptor beta chain. Germline V gene lookup returns CDR1 SGHAT and CDR2 FQNNGV. V was trimmed by 1 base and J by 4 bases, leaving 16 bases between them. The CDR3 sequence is 16 residues long. These data are taken from a study of blood T cell repertoires in COVID-19. Clones were read by immunoSEQ multiplex PCR, and TCRdb kept only the in-frame ones, dropping some. The sample holds roughly 100,000 clones, about nine tenths seen once. This receptor was taken from a woman aged 50 to 60 with COVID-19, enrolled during active disease. The sample taken for sequencing was peripheral blood. The chain combines TRBV11-2 with TRBJ1-1, with D hard to call. CDR3 sequence: CASSLGVLRVLTEAFF. DNA of the CDR3: TGTGCCAGCAGCTTAGGCGTCTTACGGGTCCTCACTGAAGCTTTCTTT.